The rows below give T cell receptor beta chains drawn from one sample of a study of early T cells in non-severe SARS-CoV-2 infection. TCRdb reprocessed the 5' RACE reads with MiXCR, giving one entry per CDR3 protein. Of around 33,000 distinct CDR3 sequences in the sample, almost 6% were seen once. Specimen: whole blood. These receptors were collected from an adult who was a healthcare worker with PCR-confirmed SARS-CoV-2 infection or an uninfected control (not recorded which). The CDR3 runs from the conserved cysteine through the conserved F or W. D genes are given only for firm matches. Only some rows state a clone size, as once, few, many or a class for expanded clones.

J gene	clone size	V gene	D gene	CDR3 DNA	CDR3 protein
TRBJ2-5	.	TRBV6-2/TRBV6-3	.	TGTGCCAGCAGGGAGCAGGGTCAAGAGACCCAGTACTTC	CASREQGQETQYF
TRBJ1-6	many	TRBV25-1	.	TGTGCCAGCAGTGATGGCTCCTATAATTCACCCCTCCACTTT	CASSDGSYNSPLHF
TRBJ1-1	many	TRBV11-2	.	TGTGCCAGCAGCTGGGGACGTCGAGTCACTGAAGCTTTCTTT	CASSWGRRVTEAFF
TRBJ2-7	many	TRBV29-1	.	TGCAGCGCCGGATCAACCCCTCGGGGGATTTGGGACTACGAGCAGTACTTC	CSAGSTPRGIWDYEQYF
TRBJ1-2	few	TRBV3-1	.	TGTGCCAGCGGAGGGGACTATGGCTACACCTTC	CASGGDYGYTF
TRBJ2-3	many	TRBV20-1	.	TGCAGTGTTCGAGGGGTTGTGGGAGATACGCAGTATTTT	CSVRGVVGDTQYF
TRBJ1-5	many	TRBV2	.	TGTGCCATGGGGAACCCCCAGACGCCCCAGCATTTT	CAMGNPQTPQHF
TRBJ2-5	many	TRBV29-1	TRBD1	TGCAGCGGGGGACAGCTACAAGAGACCCAGTACTTC	CSGGQLQETQYF
TRBJ2-1	many	TRBV18	.	TGTGCCAGCTCACCCCGAATGGGGAGTGACTACAATGAGCAGTTCTTC	CASSPRMGSDYNEQFF
TRBJ2-5	many	TRBV6-5	TRBD2	TGTGCCAGCAGTTATAGACTAGCGGCCGAGGGGGAGACCCAGTACTTC	CASSYRLAAEGETQYF
TRBJ2-2	many	TRBV5-6	.	TGTGCCAGCAGCTCGTCCGGGACGCCGAACACCGGGGAGCTGTTTTTT	CASSSSGTPNTGELFF
TRBJ2-7	many	TRBV5-1	TRBD1	TGCGCCAGCAGCTTCCGGGACAGCCCCGACTACGAGCAGTACTTC	CASSFRDSPDYEQYF
TRBJ1-5	many	TRBV4-2	TRBD1	TGTGCCAGCAGCCAAAAGGGGGCTGGTGGCAATCAGCCCCAGCATTTT	CASSQKGAGGNQPQHF
TRBJ2-1	many	TRBV4-2	TRBD2	TGTGCCAGCAGCCAAGGTGTAACTAGCGGGGACAATGAGCAGTTCTTC	CASSQGVTSGDNEQFF
TRBJ1-4	many	TRBV27	.	TGTGCCAGCAGGGGACCCGTGAATGAAAAACTGTTTTTT	CASRGPVNEKLFF
TRBJ2-5	many	TRBV20-1	.	TGCAGTGCTAGAAAAGCAGGGAAAGAGACCCAGTACTTC	CSARKAGKETQYF
TRBJ2-2	many	TRBV29-1	TRBD1	TGCAGCGTTGACCGCTTGGGACAGGGGGAAGGGACCGGGGAGCTGTTTTTT	CSVDRLGQGEGTGELFF
TRBJ2-2	many	TRBV11-2	TRBD1	TGTGCCAGCAGCACCTACAGGGGCCCCAAAACCGGGGAGCTGTTTTTT	CASSTYRGPKTGELFF
TRBJ1-4	many	TRBV6-6	.	TGTGCCAGCACCCGCCCCGGGGGCGCTGAAAAACTGTTTTTT	CASTRPGGAEKLFF
TRBJ2-7	many	TRBV29-1	TRBD2	TGCAGCGTCCCCGGGTGGACTAGCGGGTCCTACGAGCAGTACTTC	CSVPGWTSGSYEQYF
TRBJ2-2	many	TRBV27	.	TGTGCCAGCAGTTCCCTCTTGGTCTCCGGGGAGCTGTTTTTT	CASSSLLVSGELFF
TRBJ2-7	many	TRBV27	TRBD1	TGTGCCGGCAACTCGGGACAGGCGTTTGACGAGCAGTACTTC	CAGNSGQAFDEQYF
TRBJ1-5	many	TRBV5-6	.	TGTGCCAGCAGCTCCCGGGGGCAGGGGTTTCGTCAGCCCCAGCATTTT	CASSSRGQGFRQPQHF
TRBJ1-5	.	TRBV5-1	TRBD1	TGCGCCAGCAGGTCCGGGACAGGTGATACGCCCCAGCATTTT	CASRSGTGDTPQHF
TRBJ1-2	many	TRBV4-1	TRBD1	TGCGCCAGCAGCCAGATAATCAGGGGGTCTTTTTATGGCTACACCTTC	CASSQIIRGSFYGYTF
TRBJ2-4	many	TRBV2	.	TGTGCCAGCAGGGCGATTCGGGCCAAAAACATTCAGTACTTC	CASRAIRAKNIQYF
TRBJ2-3	many	TRBV20-1	TRBD2	TGCAGTGCAGCGGGAGCCACAGATACGCAGTATTTT	CSAAGATDTQYF
TRBJ2-4	many	TRBV6-2/TRBV6-3	.	TGTGCCAGCAGGGGCAGGGACATGAGCGCCAAAAACATTCAGTACTTC	CASRGRDMSAKNIQYF
TRBJ2-5	many	TRBV20-1	TRBD2	TGCAGTGCCGAGCCGGGGGGCCAAGAGACCCAGTACTTC	CSAEPGGQETQYF
TRBJ2-2	many	TRBV7-9	.	TGTGCCAGCAGGGGGGACGTGAGACCCGGGGAGCTGTTTTTT	CASRGDVRPGELFF
TRBJ1-4	many	TRBV7-2	TRBD1	TGTGCCAGCAGCTTAGGGGACAGGAAGAATGAAAAACTGTTTTTT	CASSLGDRKNEKLFF